The clone carrying this TCR beta chain was recorded at least ten times. The beta constant-region primer was an equimolar mix of two oligonucleotides covering TRBC1 and TRBC2. Four rounds of PCR amplified the ligated cDNA using nested alpha and beta constant-region primers plus SP2. TCRdb recomputed calls from the UMI-ligation and nested PCR reads with MiXCR, one row per CDR3 protein. The profile covers 30,000 to 40,000 distinct CDR3 sequences, with under 20% appearing a single time and about 3.6% taken by the ten largest. The data were taken from a study of naive and memory T cell subsets. The CDR3 contains 15 residues. The ends were cut back, 0 bases at V and 3 bases at J, with 12 bases in the middle. Germline V gene sequence: CDR1 DFQATT, CDR2 SNEGSKA (reference sequence).

The V gene is TRBV20-1, the J gene TRBJ1-5; D gene uncertain. Material for sequencing was effector memory CD4+ T cells from blood. As for subset: effector memory, CD45RA- CD27-. The sequence was collected from a human donor in good health. CDR3 sequence reads: CSARDLQISNQPQHF. The CDR3 DNA is TGCAGTGCTAGAGATCTGCAGATATCCAATCAGCCCCAGCATTTT.